The 25 T cell receptor beta chains below all came from one sample that was sequenced in a study of T cell changes during pregnancy in multiple sclerosis. Sequenced by immunoSEQ multiplex PCR; TCRdb stores in-frame clones only, minus some. This table has more than 35,000 clones, 90% to 95% appearing once. The sample consisted of CD4+ T cells from peripheral blood mononuclear cells, taken in the third trimester of pregnancy. All receptors derive from a female donor in good health, enrolled as a control in a pregnancy study.

The rearrangement links TRBV30 to TRBJ2-7, with 7 bases that match TRBD1. Losses at the gene ends were 5 bases for V and 7 bases for J; bases not matched to a gene: 11. In germline, CDR1 is GTSNPN, CDR2 SVGIG (reference sequence). CDR3 length: 13 amino acids. The DNA of the CDR3 is TGTGCCTGGTCCTCCGGGACAGCCTTGGAGCAGTACTTC. Amino acid sequence: CAWSSGTALEQYF.

V is TRBV5-5 and J is TRBJ2-7, with D possibly being TRBD2 (5 bases). Germline CDR1 SGHKS, CDR2 YYEKEE (reference sequence). The CDR3 loop spans 14 amino acids. V lost 0 bases to trimming and J lost 4 bases, with 11 bases between them. Here the CDR3 DNA reads TGTGCCAGCAGCTTGGAGAACCGGGGATACGAGCAGTACTTC. It is translated as CASSLENRGYEQYF.

CDR3 sequence (DNA): TGCAGTGCTCCGACAGGTTATGGCTACACCTTC. This sequence encodes CSAPTGYGYTF. The V gene is TRBV20-1, the J gene TRBJ1-2; D is possibly TRBD1 (6 bases). The CDR3 is 11 residues long. Germline CDR1 is DFQATT and CDR2 is SNEGSKA (reference sequence). V lost 5 bases and J 5 bases, leaving 9 bases between the germline ends.

This clone showed up just once. The chain has TRBV6-5 and TRBJ1-1, with a weak D call TRBD1 (5 bases). V lost 6 bases, J lost 3 bases, and 17 bases lay in between. The CDR3 totals 15 residues. CDR1 and CDR2 (germline): MNHEY, SVGAGI. The chain's CDR3 is CASSTQGKGYTEAFF. CDR3 in DNA: TGTGCCAGCAGCACTCAGGGCAAGGGGTACACTGAAGCTTTCTTT.

J is TRBJ1-3 and V is TRBV29-1; 7 nucleotides match TRBD1. CDR3 size: 14 residues. The germline V gene encodes CDR1 SQVTM and CDR2 ANQGSEA. V dropped 7 bases and J dropped 4; count of bases not matched to a gene: 10. CDR3 in amino acids: CSASQGLEGNTIYF. DNA for the CDR3: TGCAGCGCCTCACAGGGGTTAGAAGGAAACACCATATATTTT.

The chain combines TRBV2 with TRBJ1-2; the D gene is possibly TRBD1 (6 bases). The CDR3 loop spans 14 amino acids. Trimming left V 6 bases short and J 2 bases short, with 13 bases between. CDR1 is SNHLY and CDR2 is FYNNEI in the germline V gene. The CDR3 coding sequence is TGTGCCAGCAGACGCCGGGACATAAACTATGGCTACACCTTC. Translated, it gives CASRRRDINYGYTF.

The chain combines TRBV11-2 with TRBJ2-5; 12 nucleotides line up with TRBD2. The junction had 7 bases not matched to a gene; V was cut back by 1 base and J by 4 bases. Germline V gene sequence: CDR1 SGHAT, CDR2 FQNNGV. The CDR3 sequence is 17 residues long. The chain's CDR3 is CASSLVLAGGDVETQYF. Written as DNA, the CDR3 is TGTGCCAGCAGCTTAGTACTAGCGGGGGGTGATGTAGAGACCCAGTACTTC.

V and J are TRBV6-1 and TRBJ2-2; 7 bases align to TRBD2. The trim removed 7 bases at V and 7 bases at J, leaving 6 bases unmatched. This CDR3 is 13 amino acids long. Germline V CDR1 and CDR2: MNHNS, SASEGT. DNA for the CDR3: TGTGCCAGCACCTCAGCGGGATTCGGGGAGCTGTTTTTT. It is translated as CASTSAGFGELFF.

The chain uses TRBV28 and TRBJ1-2; D not certain. Trimming shortened V by 6 bases and J by 1 base, and 12 bases separated the two germline ends. This CDR3 has 14 residues. Germline-derived CDR1 and CDR2 are MDHEN and SYDVKM. CDR3: CASRGPGINYGYTF. The CDR3 nucleotides are TGTGCCAGCAGGGGCCCGGGAATTAACTATGGCTACACCTTC.

The chain couples TRBV6-5 to TRBJ1-6; no definite D call. V gave up 6 bases and J gave up 8 bases, with 14 bases separating them. CDR1 and CDR2 from the germline V gene are MNHEY and SVGAGI. This CDR3 is built from 14 residues. The CDR3 reads CASRPTHGDSPLHF. CDR3 nucleotides: TGTGCCAGCAGGCCGACGCACGGGGATTCACCCCTCCACTTT.

This clone was seen more than once but under ten times. V and J are TRBV18 and TRBJ2-6; D is unresolved. V was cut by 3 bases and J by 4 bases, with 19 bases left in between. The CDR3 is 18 residues long. Germline V CDR1 and CDR2: KGHSH, LQKENI. CDR3 amino acids: CASSPSVLGPGGANVLTF. CDR3 in DNA: TGTGCCAGCTCACCGAGCGTACTTGGCCCTGGAGGGGCCAACGTCCTGACTTTC. The complete variable domain, with remaining parts taken from reference TRBV18 and TRBJ2-6, reads NAGVMQNPRHLVRRRGQEARLRCSPMKGHSHVYWYRQLPEEGLKFMVYLQKENIIDESGMPKERFSAEFPKEGPSILRIQQVVRGDSAAYFCASSPSVLGPGGANVLTFGAGSRLTVL.

The rearrangement uses TRBV6-6 and TRBJ1-3; a possible D gene is TRBD1 (6 bases). Germline V lookup: CDR1 MNHNY, CDR2 SVGAGI (reference sequence). This CDR3 comprises 16 residues. Trimming removed 6 bases from V and 0 bases from J, with 15 bases in between. CDR3 residues: CASRENRVLSGNTIYF. The CDR3 bases are TGTGCCAGCAGGGAAAACAGGGTTCTCTCTGGAAACACCATATATTTT.

V is TRBV6-5 and J is TRBJ1-2; D not certain. The V gene's germline CDR1 is MNHEY and CDR2 SVGAGI. Trimming took off 7 bases at V and 6 bases at J, with 21 bases between the two ends. The CDR3 is 15 residues long. In DNA form, the CDR3 reads TGTGCCAGCATCCCAAGGCGGGTCTTCATGAATGGCTACACCTTC. Its translation is CASIPRRVFMNGYTF.

The V call is TRBV6-1, the J call TRBJ2-3; the match to TRBD1 covers 10 bases. Looked up from germline, CDR1 is MNHNS and CDR2 is SASEGT. J gave up 6 bases and V 5 bases, and 8 bases lay outside the gene matches. The CDR3 is 15 residues long. CDR3 protein: CASSPGQGNSDTQYF. The CDR3 DNA reads TGTGCCAGCAGTCCGGGACAGGGGAATTCGGATACGCAGTATTTT.

The chain employs TRBV7-9 and TRBJ1-3; 7 bases align to TRBD1. With 5 bases clipped from V and 1 base from J, the junction kept 8 bases outside the gene matches. This CDR3 region has 16 residues. The germline V gene has CDR1 SEHNR and CDR2 FQNEAQ (reference sequence). CDR3 residues: CASSLEDRISGNTIYF. The CDR3 DNA follows: TGTGCCAGCAGCCTGGAGGACAGGATTTCTGGAAACACCATATATTTT.

The genes are TRBV2 and TRBJ1-4, with TRBD1 identical over 7 bases. Looked up from germline, CDR1 is SNHLY and CDR2 is FYNNEI. V was clipped by 6 bases and J by 8 bases; unmatched bases: 9. CDR3 size: 14 residues. In nucleotides, the CDR3 is TGTGCCAGCAGAGCCGGGACAGATAGAGAAAAACTGTTTTTT. It yields the protein CASRAGTDREKLFF.

V gene TRBV7-2 combines with J gene TRBJ2-3, with 7 bases identical to TRBD1. V lost 5 bases to trimming and J lost 4 bases; unmatched junction nucleotides: 12. Germline V gene data show CDR1 as SGHTA and CDR2 as FQGNSA. This CDR3 comprises 16 residues. DNA of the CDR3: TGTGCCAGCAGCCGAGGATGGGGACAGAAGGCAGATACGCAGTATTTT. Amino acid sequence: CASSRGWGQKADTQYF.

V gene TRBV9 combines with J gene TRBJ2-1; 7 bases agree with TRBD2. This CDR3 contains 13 residues. The junction had 5 bases not matched to a gene; V was cut back by 3 bases and J by 8 bases. The V gene's germline CDR1 is SGDLS and CDR2 YYNGEE. This CDR3 is CASSARGRDEQFF. The CDR3 bases are TGTGCCAGCAGCGCCCGAGGGAGGGATGAGCAGTTCTTC.

The chain employs TRBV5-1 and TRBJ1-5; no clear D gene. The CDR3 extends over 13 amino acids. Trimming took 0 bases from V and 5 from J, leaving 6 bases between them. From germline, CDR1 is SGHRS and CDR2 YFSETQ. The CDR3 loop is CASSLDPDQPQHF. CDR3 DNA: TGCGCCAGCAGCTTGGATCCCGATCAGCCCCAGCATTTT.

V and J are TRBV5-8 and TRBJ2-5, with 8 bases lining up with TRBD2. CDR3 length: 15 amino acids. The germline gives CDR1 SGHTS, CDR2 YDEGEE. V was pared by 5 bases and J by 0 bases, with 6 bases of the junction left unmatched. CDR3 nucleotides: TGTGCCAGCAGTCCAGCGGGGGTGTACCAAGAGACCCAGTACTTC. Amino acids: CASSPAGVYQETQYF.

The V gene is TRBV7-3, the J gene TRBJ2-2, with 9 bases aligning to TRBD2. Germline V gene data show CDR1 as SGHTA and CDR2 as FQGTGA. The CDR3 length is 16 residues. V dropped 2 bases and J dropped 6; count of bases not matched to a gene: 7. The CDR3 bases are TGTGCCAGCAGCTTATCCCCAGCGGGGGGAGCCGGGGAGCTGTTTTTT. Translation gives CASSLSPAGGAGELFF.

The chain links TRBV11-2 to TRBJ2-6, with 8 bases matching TRBD2. CDR1 and CDR2 from the germline V gene are SGHAT and FQNNGV. The V and J ends lost 5 bases and 2 bases, in that order; junction bases with no gene match: 11. The CDR3 is made up of 18 amino acids. This chain's CDR3 is CASSPSAGGVTGANVLTF. The DNA of the CDR3 is TGTGCCAGCAGCCCCTCAGCCGGGGGGGTCACTGGGGCCAACGTCCTGACTTTC.

V and J are TRBV30 and TRBJ2-7; 7 nucleotides line up with TRBD2. Germline V lookup: CDR1 GTSNPN, CDR2 SVGIG (reference sequence). The CDR3 runs 11 residues. CDR3 sequence (DNA): TGTGCTGGAACGGGGGGCTACGAGCAGTACTTC. This translates into CAGTGGYEQYF.

The rearrangement uses TRBV6-5 and TRBJ1-1; 10 positions agree with TRBD1. J gave up 6 bases and V 4 bases, and 8 bases lay outside the gene matches. This CDR3 has 15 amino acids. Germline-derived CDR1 and CDR2 are MNHEY and SVGAGI. CDR3 nucleotides: TGTGCCAGCAGTTCAAGACAGGGGGCGTACCCTGAAGCTTTCTTT. It codes for CASSSRQGAYPEAFF.

The chain couples TRBV5-1 to TRBJ2-3; TRBD1 matches 9 bases. V lost 7 bases and J lost 2; bases outside the gene matches: 2. In germline, CDR1 is SGHRS, CDR2 YFSETQ. CDR3 size: 13 residues. For the CDR3, the DNA is TGCGCCAGCGGGACAGGGTTCACAGATACGCAGTATTTT. Translation: CASGTGFTDTQYF.